These 28 T cell receptor beta chains were sequenced from one sample in a study of blood T cells in healthy people across ages. PCR was performed a second time for roughly 7 to 12 cycles using a sample-barcoded 5' primer and a J-beta primer mix. TCRdb processed the 5' RACE reads anew with MiXCR; each CDR3 protein has one entry. The profile shows around 870,000 distinct CDR3 sequences, less than 35% of them singletons. Sequencing was performed on blood. Receptors originate from an elderly woman in good health.

This clonotype was picked up a small number of times. The chain carries TRBV28 and TRBJ1-1; the match to TRBD1 covers 8 bases. The CDR3 covers 14 residues. The junction had 9 bases not matched to a gene; V was cut back by 7 bases and J by 5 bases. CDR1 is MDHEN, CDR2 SYDVKM, per germline. The DNA for the CDR3 is TGTGCCAGCACCCGGACAGGGTTCAATACTGAAGCTTTCTTT. Its protein is CASTRTGFNTEAFF.

This clonotype was picked up many times. The V and J genes are TRBV5-1 and TRBJ2-2, with D possibly matching TRBD1 (6 bases). Trimming shortened V by 4 bases and J by 3 bases, and 10 bases separated the two germline ends. Looked up from germline, CDR1 is SGHRS and CDR2 is YFSETQ. This CDR3 has 14 amino acids. CDR3: CASSVQGDTGELFF. The CDR3 nucleotides are TGCGCCAGCAGCGTACAGGGAGACACCGGGGAGCTGTTTTTT.

As to this clonotype: Since a much larger clone is just one base distant, this may be a read error. J is TRBJ2-5 and V is TRBV30; possibly TRBD2 for D (5 bases). Germline CDR1 reads GTSNPN; CDR2 reads SVGIG (reference sequence). CDR3 size: 14 residues. V was cut by 3 bases and J by 11 bases, with 22 bases left in between. The CDR3 DNA follows: TGTGCCTGGAGCGGGCGGGTAATAACAAGTGAGCAGTACTTC. It yields the protein CAWSGRVITSEQYF.

This clonotype was seen ten or more times. The chain links TRBV6-1 to TRBJ2-7; 12 bases align to TRBD2. The CDR3 loop spans 16 amino acids. V shed 1 base and J 2 bases; nucleotides not matched to a gene: 3. Germline loops: CDR1 MNHNS, CDR2 SASEGT. The CDR3 bases are TGTGCCAGCAGTGAAGGGACTAGCGGGGACCCCTACGAGCAGTACTTC. Translation gives CASSEGTSGDPYEQYF.

There are many counts of this clonotype. This chain uses TRBV5-8 with TRBJ2-5; D possibly uses TRBD1 or TRBD2 (5 bases each). CDR1 and CDR2 (germline): SGHTS, YDEGEE. The CDR3 contains 16 residues. V lost 0 bases, J lost 5 bases, and 17 bases lay in between. CDR3 DNA sequence: TGTGCCAGCAGCTTGGATAGGGGCCAGCGGCGGGAGACCCAGTACTTC. Its protein product is CASSLDRGQRRETQYF.

In this sample, this clonotype turned up many times. J is TRBJ1-2 and V is TRBV5-1, with TRBD1 as a possible D gene (6 bases). Trimming removed 0 bases from V and 4 bases from J, with 10 bases in between. CDR1 and CDR2 (germline): SGHRS, YFSETQ. The CDR3 sequence is 14 residues long. CDR3 sequence reads: CASSLDRASYGYTF. DNA of the CDR3: TGCGCCAGCAGCTTGGACAGGGCCTCCTATGGCTACACCTTC.

This clonotype was seen a single time. One end of the junction is discordant with germline, which a read error may explain. The chain links TRBV6-5 to TRBJ2-7; D is ambiguous. This CDR3 region has 13 residues. Germline CDR1 reads MNHEY; CDR2 reads SVGAGI. The chain's CDR3 is CAGRYVLGGEQYF. The CDR3 DNA is TGTGCCGGCAGGTACGTCTTGGGTGGCGAGCAGTACTTC.

This clonotype was counted only a few times. Since a much larger clone is just one base distant, this may be a read error. The genes are TRBV7-8 and TRBJ2-7; D is perhaps TRBD1 (6 bases). The germline CDR1 and CDR2 sequences are SGHVS and FQNEAQ. CDR3 length equals 16 residues. The CDR3 spells CANSLRPTGSSYEQYF. CDR3 coding DNA: TGTGCCAACAGCTTACGACCGACAGGATCCTCCTACGAGCAGTACTTC.

This clonotype has at least ten counts. The gene calls are TRBV29-1 and TRBJ2-3; unclear D gene. V shed 1 base and J shed 0 bases, with 2 bases lying between them. Germline CDR1 and CDR2: SQVTM and ANQGSEA. CDR3 size: 12 residues. In DNA form, the CDR3 reads TGCAGCGTTGAAGTGAGCACAGATACGCAGTATTTT. Residues: CSVEVSTDTQYF.

This clonotype turned up a few times. The genes are TRBV7-2 and TRBJ1-1; 8 bases are a match to TRBD1. The CDR3 length is 14 residues. The germline V gene has CDR1 SGHTA and CDR2 FQGNSA. V was clipped by 0 bases and J by 5 bases; unmatched bases: 2. CDR3 nucleotides: TGTGCCAGCAGCTTAGCCAGGGGGCGGACTGAAGCTTTCTTT. Protein: CASSLARGRTEAFF. The variable domain in full, with the rest retrieved from reference TRBV7-2 and TRBJ1-1, is GAGVSQSPSNKVTEKGKDVELRCDPISGHTALYWYRQSLGQGLEFLIYFQGNSAPDKSGLPSDRFSAERTGGSVSTLTIQRTQQEDSAVYLCASSLARGRTEAFFGQGTRLTVV.

The chain employs TRBV11-2 and TRBJ2-2, with D perhaps matching TRBD2 (7 bases). The germline V gene has CDR1 SGHAT and CDR2 FQNNGV. This CDR3 comprises 14 residues. V was trimmed by 3 bases and J by 6 bases, leaving 11 bases between them. CDR3 loop: CASSLGGGAGELFF. The DNA for the CDR3 is TGTGCCAGCAGCTTGGGAGGGGGGGCCGGGGAGCTGTTTTTT. The full variable domain, with the rest looked up from reference TRBV11-2 and TRBJ2-2, is EAGVAQSPRYKIIEKRQSVAFWCNPISGHATLYWYQQILGQGPKLLIQFQNNGVVDDSQLPKDRFSAERLKGVDSTLKIQPAKLEDSAVYLCASSLGGGAGELFFGEGSRLTVL.

This clonotype was detected a few times. V is TRBV5-1 and J is TRBJ2-2; 11 nucleotides line up with TRBD2. The V segment lost 4 bases and the J segment 1 base; nucleotides outside the gene matches: 3. The germline V gene encodes CDR1 SGHRS and CDR2 YFSETQ. There are 16 residues in the CDR3. CDR3 protein: CASSTGTSGNTGELFF. CDR3 nucleotide sequence: TGCGCCAGCAGCACCGGGACTAGCGGGAACACCGGGGAGCTGTTTTTT. Looking up the rest from reference TRBV5-1 and TRBJ2-2 gives the full variable domain: KAGVTQTPRYLIKTRGQQVTLSCSPISGHRSVSWYQQTPGQGLQFLFEYFSETQRNKGNFPGRFSGRQFSNSRSEMNVSTLELGDSALYLCASSTGTSGNTGELFFGEGSRLTVL.

The table lists this clonotype with a few counts. The chain combines TRBV6-2 or TRBV6-3 with TRBJ1-5; 7 bases agree with TRBD1. Per germline, CDR1 MNHEY and CDR2 SVGEGT. V gave up 7 bases and J gave up 1 base; unmatched junction bases: 4. This CDR3 region has 14 residues. The CDR3: CASMAGGSNQPQHF. As DNA, the CDR3 is TGTGCCAGCATGGCAGGGGGAAGCAATCAGCCCCAGCATTTT.

This clonotype has just a few counts. The J gene is TRBJ1-2, the V gene TRBV18; D is unresolved. Trimming removed 2 bases from V and 2 bases from J, with 6 bases in between. The germline V gene has CDR1 KGHSH and CDR2 LQKENI. The CDR3 contains 13 residues. The CDR3 nucleotides are TGTGCCAGCTCACCAAACAGAAACTATGGCTACACCTTC. Amino acid sequence: CASSPNRNYGYTF. Combining the CDR3 with reference TRBV18 and TRBJ1-2 gives the whole variable domain NAGVMQNPRHLVRRRGQEARLRCSPMKGHSHVYWYRQLPEEGLKFMVYLQKENIIDESGMPKERFSAEFPKEGPSILRIQQVVRGDSAAYFCASSPNRNYGYTFGSGTRLTVV.

This chain joins TRBV30 and TRBJ2-3; D not resolved. The germline V gene encodes CDR1 GTSNPN and CDR2 SVGIG (reference sequence). The CDR3 length is 11 residues. The V and J ends lost 1 base and 10 bases respectively, with 9 bases between them. CDR3 in DNA: TGTGCCTGGAGTGCCGTCCCGGCGCAGTATTTT. Translated: CAWSAVPAQYF.

The chain has TRBV6-6 and TRBJ1-1; D gene uncertain. From germline, CDR1 is MNHNY and CDR2 SVGAGI (reference sequence). The CDR3 covers 16 residues. V was trimmed by 0 bases and J by 4 bases, leaving 15 bases between them. The CDR3 sequence: CASSYSAGWGGTEAFF. DNA of the CDR3: TGTGCCAGCAGTTACTCAGCGGGATGGGGTGGCACTGAAGCTTTCTTT.

V is TRBV5-5 and J is TRBJ2-2; the D is unclear. The CDR3 runs 16 residues. The germline V and J ends were trimmed by 0 bases and 1 base, with 10 bases remaining between them. Germline V gene lookup returns CDR1 SGHKS and CDR2 YYEKEE (reference sequence). CDR3 sequence (DNA): TGTGCCAGCAGCTTGGTAACCCAATTGAACACCGGGGAGCTGTTTTTT. It encodes CASSLVTQLNTGELFF.

This clonotype was counted at least ten times. V usage is TRBV30 and J usage is TRBJ1-4; D is uncertain. V shed 6 bases and J shed 0 bases, with 8 bases lying between them. The V gene's germline CDR1 is GTSNPN and CDR2 SVGIG (reference sequence). The CDR3 loop spans 13 amino acids. The CDR3 DNA reads as TGTGCCTGTCCAGCTGCAACTAATGAAAAACTGTTTTTT. It codes for CACPAATNEKLFF.

Ten or more counts support this clonotype. The chain links TRBV6-2 or TRBV6-3 to TRBJ1-2; D is unresolved. The CDR3 extends over 13 amino acids. Germline V CDR1 and CDR2: MNHEY, SVGEGT. V was trimmed by 2 bases and J by 4 bases, leaving 8 bases between them. CDR3 coding DNA: TGTGCCAGCAGTTACCTCGCAGCCTATGGCTACACCTTC. It specifies CASSYLAAYGYTF.

Concerning this clonotype: This clone may be a read error of a much larger clone one base away. The chain has TRBV20-1 and TRBJ2-7, with 7 bases matching TRBD1. This CDR3 is 14 amino acids long. Germline V lookup: CDR1 DFQATT, CDR2 SNEGSKA (reference sequence). The ends lost 5 bases at V and 5 bases at J; junction bases unmatched: 12. The CDR3 protein is CSAPRQGSEHEQYF. For the CDR3, the DNA is TGCAGTGCTCCCCGACAGGGCTCGGAGCACGAGCAGTACTTC.

The chain couples TRBV3-1 to TRBJ2-2, with 7 positions matching TRBD2. Germline CDR1 and CDR2: LGHDT and YNNKEL (reference sequence). The CDR3 extends over 15 amino acids. The J segment lost 6 bases and the V segment lost 2 bases, leaving 6 bases of the junction unmatched. CDR3 amino acids: CASSQSGKAAGELFF. Here the CDR3 DNA reads TGTGCCAGCAGCCAAAGCGGGAAAGCGGCCGGGGAGCTGTTTTTT. The complete variable domain, with remaining parts taken from reference TRBV3-1 and TRBJ2-2, reads DTAVSQTPKYLVTQMGNDKSIKCEQNLGHDTMYWYKQDSKKFLKIMFSYNNKELIINETVPNRFSPKSPDKAHLNLHINSLELGDSAVYFCASSQSGKAAGELFFGEGSRLTVL.

The genes are TRBV7-2 and TRBJ1-2; no clear D. This CDR3 is built from 14 residues. Germline assignment: CDR1 SGHTA and CDR2 FQGNSA. Trimming shortened V by 5 bases and J by 5 bases, and 15 bases separated the two germline ends. CDR3 region: CASSQQTLWYGYTF. Written as DNA, the CDR3 is TGTGCCAGCAGCCAACAGACTTTGTGGTATGGCTACACCTTC.

This clonotype was recorded many times. CDR3 residues: CASSQSGQGETQYF. CDR3 sequence (DNA): TGTGCCAGCAGCCAATCCGGACAGGGTGAGACCCAGTACTTC. The chain has TRBV4-2 and TRBJ2-5; TRBD1 matches 8 bases. CDR1 is LGHNA and CDR2 is YNFKEQ in the germline V gene. The CDR3 has 14 amino acids. The junction had 4 bases not matched to a gene; V was cut back by 2 bases and J by 5 bases.

This clonotype was seen ten or more times. The V call is TRBV7-6, the J call TRBJ1-1; D gene unclear. The length of the CDR3 is 12 residues. V was shortened by 5 bases and J by 7 bases, with 11 bases between the two germline ends. Germline V CDR1 and CDR2: SGHVS, FNYEAQ. As DNA, the CDR3 is TGTGCCAGCAGCCCAAATTTCGGTGAAGCTTTCTTT. Translation gives CASSPNFGEAFF. The variable domain in full, with the rest retrieved from reference TRBV7-6 and TRBJ1-1, is GAGVSQSPRYKVTKRGQDVALRCDPISGHVSLYWYRQALGQGPEFLTYFNYEAQQDKSGLPNDRFSAERPEGSISTLTIQRTEQRDSAMYRCASSPNFGEAFFGQGTRLTVV.

Only a few counts were recorded for this clonotype. The chain recombines TRBV7-8 with TRBJ2-7; 7 positions agree with TRBD1. There are 14 residues in the CDR3. CDR1 is SGHVS and CDR2 is FQNEAQ in the germline V gene. With 4 bases clipped from V and 3 bases from J, the junction kept 6 bases outside the gene matches. CDR3 coding DNA: TGTGCCAGCAGCTCCGGTGGGACAGACTACGAGCAGTACTTC. This codes for CASSSGGTDYEQYF. The entire variable domain, with the rest obtained from reference TRBV7-8 and TRBJ2-7, is as follows: GAGVSQSPRYKVAKRGQDVALRCDPISGHVSLFWYQQALGQGPEFLTYFQNEAQLDKSGLPSDRFFAERPEGSVSTLKIQRTQQEDSAVYLCASSSGGTDYEQYFGPGTRLTVT.

This clonotype was picked up a small number of times. The J gene is TRBJ1-4, the V gene TRBV5-6, with a possible D match to TRBD1 (5 bases). CDR3 length equals 15 residues. Trimming took off 0 bases at V and 8 bases at J, with 14 bases between the two ends. CDR1 and CDR2 from the germline V gene are SGHDT and YYEEEE. CDR3 nucleotides: TGTGCCAGCAGCTTGGTCAGCGCAGGGCGGGAAAAACTGTTTTTT. Protein product: CASSLVSAGREKLFF.

The table lists this clonotype with many counts. The genes are TRBV20-1 and TRBJ1-1; D is unresolved. This CDR3 has 13 residues. V was clipped by 5 bases and J by 4 bases, with 14 bases between them. Germline CDR1 reads DFQATT; CDR2 reads SNEGSKA (reference sequence). CDR3 region: CSASGPGGTEAFF. The CDR3 DNA reads as TGCAGTGCTTCGGGCCCCGGTGGCACTGAAGCTTTCTTT.

This rearrangement joins TRBV4-3 to TRBJ1-2; D remains unclear. Germline-derived CDR1 and CDR2 are LGHNA and YSLEER. Trimming shortened V by 0 bases and J by 8 bases, and 13 bases separated the two germline ends. The CDR3 is 14 amino acids. The CDR3 region has the DNA TGCGCCAGCAGCCAAGACACCGATCGGCGAGGCTACACCTTC. Translated: CASSQDTDRRGYTF.